This is a list of T cell receptor beta chains from one sample in a study of Graves' ophthalmopathy and Graves' hyperthyroidism. TCRdb reprocessed the multiplex PCR reads via MiXCR and lists one record per CDR3 protein. The sample has about 370,000 distinct CDR3 sequences; approximately 16% are singletons. Sequenced sample: peripheral blood. These receptors were taken from a woman aged 18 to 35 with Graves' ophthalmopathy. The CDR3 runs from the conserved cysteine through the conserved F or W. The order of the fields is clone size, D gene, J gene, V gene, CDR3 protein, CDR3 DNA. The D gene is left open where the match is weak. Clone size is shown for a subset of rows, as once, few, many or a class of expanded clone.

>.|.|TRBJ2-2|TRBV6-4
CASSPNGGLGTGELFF
TGTGCCAGCAGTCCGAATGGGGGGCTAGGGACCGGGGAGCTGTTTTTT
>many|.|TRBJ2-7|TRBV20-1
CSARGGGSYEQYF
TGCAGTGCTAGGGGCGGAGGTAGCTACGAGCAGTACTTC
>many|TRBD2|TRBJ2-7|TRBV11-2
CASSYGLAGEQYF
TGTGCCAGCAGCTACGGACTAGCGGGAGAGCAGTACTTC
>many|.|TRBJ2-5|TRBV7-9
CASRGLQETQYF
TGTGCCAGCAGGGGGCTCCAAGAGACCCAGTACTTC
>many|.|TRBJ2-7|TRBV29-1
CSVREGPGVYF
TGCAGCGTCCGCGAAGGGCCAGGGGTGTACTTC
>many|TRBD1|TRBJ2-7|TRBV6-1
CASSARGTGDYEQYF
TGTGCCAGCAGTGCCCGAGGGACAGGGGACTACGAGCAGTACTTC
>many|TRBD1|TRBJ2-7|TRBV28
CASSPTGGRLYEQYF
TGTGCCAGCAGTCCAACAGGGGGGAGACTCTACGAGCAGTACTTC
>.|TRBD2|TRBJ2-5|TRBV5-1
CASSFMTSGAGETQYF
TGCGCCAGCAGCTTTATGACTAGCGGAGCGGGGGAGACCCAGTACTTC
>many|.|TRBJ1-3|TRBV5-5
CASSATVSGNTIYF
TGTGCCAGCAGCGCGACAGTGTCTGGAAACACCATATATTTT
>many|.|TRBJ1-5|TRBV27
CATSAGFNQPQHF
TGTGCCACCAGTGCGGGGTTTAATCAGCCCCAGCATTTT
>many|TRBD2|TRBJ2-7|TRBV20-1
CSARASGGPSYEQYF
TGCAGTGCTAGAGCTAGCGGGGGGCCCTCCTACGAGCAGTACTTC
>many|.|TRBJ2-7|TRBV7-2
CASSHGPFYEQYF
TGTGCCAGCAGCCACGGACCTTTCTACGAGCAGTACTTC
>many|.|TRBJ2-5|TRBV7-2
CASSLRGGAGETQYF
TGTGCCAGCAGCCTTCGAGGGGGGGCGGGAGAGACCCAGTACTTC
>.|.|TRBJ1-1|TRBV6-2/TRBV6-3
CASTARVNTEAFF
TGTGCCAGCACCGCCAGGGTGAACACTGAAGCTTTCTTT
>many|.|TRBJ2-5|TRBV6-2/TRBV6-3
CASSSPWAERETQYF
TGTGCCAGCAGTTCTCCCTGGGCCGAGCGAGAGACCCAGTACTTC
>many|TRBD1|TRBJ1-5|TRBV11-2
CASSLQGGSNQPQHF
TGTGCCAGCAGCTTACAGGGGGGTAGCAATCAGCCCCAGCATTTT
>many|.|TRBJ2-5|TRBV20-1
CSAREGVWGRGETQYF
TGCAGTGCTAGAGAGGGTGTGTGGGGCCGGGGGGAGACCCAGTACTTC
>.|.|TRBJ2-5|TRBV6-2/TRBV6-3
CASSPPGLAQETQYF
TGTGCCAGCAGCCCACCCGGACTGGCCCAAGAGACCCAGTACTTC
>many|.|TRBJ1-6|TRBV7-9
CASTLRQDSPLHF
TGTGCCAGCACCCTCAGGCAGGATTCACCCCTCCACTTT
>many|TRBD1|TRBJ1-1|TRBV12-3/TRBV12-4
CASSATGGGEAFF
TGTGCCAGCAGTGCAACAGGGGGAGGTGAAGCTTTCTTT
>once|.|TRBJ2-5|TRBV7-2
CASSLGQRGETQYF
TGTGCCAGCAGCTTAGGTCAGCGCGGGGAGACCCAGTACTTC
>many|TRBD2|TRBJ2-5|TRBV7-9
CASSPRDYLETQYF
TGTGCCAGCAGCCCCCGGGACTATCTAGAGACCCAGTACTTC
>many|TRBD1|TRBJ2-7|TRBV28
CASSFSQGAGQYF
TGTGCCAGCAGTTTCTCGCAGGGGGCCGGGCAGTACTTC
>.|TRBD2|TRBJ2-5|TRBV2
CASRAGARQETQYF
TGTGCCAGCAGGGCGGGAGCCCGGCAAGAGACCCAGTACTTC
>.|TRBD1|TRBJ2-7|TRBV12-3/TRBV12-4
CASSGDSLSVQYF
TGTGCCAGCAGCGGGGACAGTCTCTCGGTGCAGTACTTC
>many|.|TRBJ2-7|TRBV11-2
CASSGRRAPYEQYF
TGTGCCAGCAGCGGACGCCGGGCGCCCTACGAGCAGTACTTC
>many|.|TRBJ2-5|TRBV7-9
CASSFKGTQETQYF
TGTGCCAGCAGCTTCAAAGGAACACAAGAGACCCAGTACTTC
>.|.|TRBJ1-3|TRBV6-5
CASSYSQVSHSGNTIYF
TGTGCCAGCAGTTACTCGCAAGTCAGTCACTCTGGAAACACCATATATTTT
>many|TRBD2|TRBJ2-7|TRBV5-1
CASSSGLAGGPISYEQYF
TGCGCCAGCAGCTCGGGACTAGCGGGAGGCCCCATTTCCTACGAGCAGTACTTC
>many|.|TRBJ1-1|TRBV29-1
CSVGGPNTEAFF
TGCAGCGTTGGCGGTCCGAACACTGAAGCTTTCTTT
>many|.|TRBJ2-2|TRBV14
CASSQEFPADSTNTGELFF
TGTGCCAGCAGCCAAGAGTTTCCGGCAGACTCGACGAACACCGGGGAGCTGTTTTTT
>.|TRBD2|TRBJ2-7|TRBV28
CASRGGEVALSYEQYF
TGTGCCAGCAGGGGAGGGGAGGTTGCCTTATCCTACGAGCAGTACTTC
>many|TRBD2|TRBJ2-2|TRBV7-9
CASSPMRRGLAGDTGELFF
TGTGCCAGCAGCCCCATGAGACGCGGACTAGCGGGAGACACCGGGGAGCTGTTTTTT
>many|.|TRBJ2-2|TRBV6-2/TRBV6-3
CASSYRKEWHTGELFF
TGTGCCAGCAGTTACCGCAAGGAGTGGCACACCGGGGAGCTGTTTTTT
>many|.|TRBJ1-1|TRBV6-1
CASLLPWGTEAFF
TGTGCCAGCCTACTCCCCTGGGGGACTGAAGCTTTCTTT
>many|.|TRBJ2-4|TRBV6-1
CASSGERTFEVDIQYF
TGTGCCAGCAGTGGAGAAAGGACTTTTGAGGTCGACATTCAGTACTTC
>many|TRBD2|TRBJ2-5|TRBV11-3
CASSPRGFEETQYF
TGTGCCAGCAGCCCGCGGGGGTTTGAAGAGACCCAGTACTTC
>many|.|TRBJ1-1|TRBV6-5
CASSYSAGEWTEAFF
TGTGCCAGCAGTTACTCCGCGGGAGAATGGACTGAAGCTTTCTTT
>few|.|TRBJ1-6|TRBV7-2
CASSLLSTQNSPLHF
TGTGCCAGCAGCTTACTCTCCACTCAAAATTCACCCCTCCACTTT
>many|TRBD1|TRBJ1-2|TRBV15
CATSRQGGDGYTF
TGTGCCACCAGCCGACAGGGCGGAGATGGCTACACCTTC
>many|.|TRBJ1-2|TRBV6-5
CASAGDYGYTF
TGTGCCAGCGCGGGGGACTATGGCTACACCTTC
>many|.|TRBJ1-5|TRBV18
CASSPNLAQPQHF
TGTGCCAGCTCACCAAATTTAGCCCAGCCCCAGCATTTT
>many|.|TRBJ2-5|TRBV30
CAWSGGSQETQYF
TGTGCCTGGAGTGGCGGTTCCCAAGAGACCCAGTACTTC
>many|.|TRBJ2-4|TRBV18
CASSPPGGNIQYF
TGTGCCAGCTCACCACCGGGTGGAAACATTCAGTACTTC
>many|TRBD1|TRBJ1-1|TRBV29-1
CSVDRTGAEAFF
TGCAGCGTTGACCGGACAGGGGCTGAAGCTTTCTTT
>many|.|TRBJ1-5|TRBV6-2/TRBV6-3
CASSQQVGSPQPQHF
TGTGCCAGCAGTCAACAAGTGGGGTCCCCACAGCCCCAGCATTTT
>many|TRBD1|TRBJ2-4|TRBV12-3/TRBV12-4
CASTQDRAKNIQYF
TGTGCCAGCACTCAGGACAGGGCCAAAAACATTCAGTACTTC
>many|TRBD2|TRBJ2-5|TRBV29-1
CSVASGVRGETQYF
TGCAGCGTTGCTAGCGGGGTGAGGGGAGAGACCCAGTACTTC
>many|.|TRBJ1-1|TRBV5-4
CASNLQGLANTEAFF
TGTGCCAGCAACTTACAGGGATTGGCGAACACTGAAGCTTTCTTT